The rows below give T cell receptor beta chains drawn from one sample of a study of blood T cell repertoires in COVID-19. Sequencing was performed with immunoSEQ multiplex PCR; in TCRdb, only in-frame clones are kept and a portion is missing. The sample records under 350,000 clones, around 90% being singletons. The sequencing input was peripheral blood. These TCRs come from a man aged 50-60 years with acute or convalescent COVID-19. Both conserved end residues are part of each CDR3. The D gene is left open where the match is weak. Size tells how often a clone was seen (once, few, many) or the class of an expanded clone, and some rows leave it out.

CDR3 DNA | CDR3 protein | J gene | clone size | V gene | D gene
TGTGCCAGAAGCTTGGTCTATCGGGGATCGAATGAGCAGTTCTTC | CARSLVYRGSNEQFF | TRBJ2-1 | - | TRBV5-3 | -
TGTGCCAGTAGTATAGCGGTCGTTAGCTATGGCTACACCTTC | CASSIAVVSYGYTF | TRBJ1-2 | - | TRBV19 | -
TGTGCCAGCAGCCAAGGGGACTCCTATGGCTACACCTTC | CASSQGDSYGYTF | TRBJ1-2 | - | TRBV14 | -
TGCGCCAGCAGCTTGTCCCCGGACAGCATTAATTCACCCCTCCACTTT | CASSLSPDSINSPLHF | TRBJ1-6 | - | TRBV5-1 | -
TGCGCCAGCAGTGAGTTCGACGAGCAGTACTTC | CASSEFDEQYF | TRBJ2-7 | - | TRBV10-1 | -
TGTGCCAGCTCACCACAGAGGAGCACAGATACGCAGTATTTT | CASSPQRSTDTQYF | TRBJ2-3 | - | TRBV18 | -
TGCGCCAGCAGCCCCGCACTAGCGCCCCAAGAGACCCAGTACTTC | CASSPALAPQETQYF | TRBJ2-5 | - | TRBV5-1 | TRBD2
TGCGCCAGCAGCTTGTCAGGGGGGACTGAAGCTTTCTTT | CASSLSGGTEAFF | TRBJ1-1 | - | TRBV5-1 | TRBD1
TGTGCCAGCAGCAGAAGGACAGGCGCCCGCATTAATGAAAAACTGTTTTTT | CASSRRTGARINEKLFF | TRBJ1-4 | - | TRBV5-4 | TRBD1
TGTGCCAGCAGCCAAGGTCAGGGCCGCACCTACGAGCAGTACTTC | CASSQGQGRTYEQYF | TRBJ2-7 | - | TRBV3-1/TRBV3-2 | -
TGCGCCAGCAGCTTGGACGGCGGGAATTCACCCCTCCACTTT | CASSLDGGNSPLHF | TRBJ1-6 | - | TRBV5-1 | -
TGTGCCAGCAGGGAGGGTGTGGGGGCACCCCTCCACTTT | CASREGVGAPLHF | TRBJ1-6 | once | TRBV2 | -
TGTGCCAGCAGCTTAAGACAGGGGGATCATGAGCAGTTCTTC | CASSLRQGDHEQFF | TRBJ2-1 | - | TRBV7-9 | TRBD1
TGTGCCAGCAGCAAAGCGAGGAGGGGATTCAATCCCGAGCAGTACTTC | CASSKARRGFNPEQYF | TRBJ2-7 | - | TRBV21-1 | -